These 17 T cell receptor beta chains were all obtained from the same sample, sequenced in a study of blood T cell repertoires in COVID-19 (dated by TCRdb to the early 2020s). Libraries came from the immunoSEQ multiplex PCR assay. As stored in TCRdb, this immuneACCESS dataset retains in-frame rearrangements with V and J assigned. A fraction of the clones does not appear; measured against another copy, unresolved V genes explain less than half of the discrepancy, and the remainder lacks a known reason. In this sample the table shows about 71,000 clones, over 75% of which occur a single time. The ten biggest clones cover about 0.83% of the sample. Sequenced input: peripheral blood. The receptors here all came from a woman aged 80 or over with acute or convalescent COVID-19.

The V gene is TRBV7-2, the J gene TRBJ1-1, with TRBD1 matching over 9 bases. This CDR3 spans 14 amino acids. Germline trimming cut 6 bases from V and 4 bases from J; bases unmatched to any gene: 6. CDR1 and CDR2 (germline): SGHTA, FQGNSA. The CDR3 is CASSLGQGSTEAFF. The CDR3 DNA follows: TGTGCCAGCAGTCTTGGACAGGGGAGCACTGAAGCTTTCTTT.

For this clone: One junction end does not reproduce the germline sequence, and a read error may be involved. V and J are TRBV5-1 and TRBJ1-4; D gene unclear. The CDR3 runs 16 residues. Germline V gene data show CDR1 as SGHRS and CDR2 as YFSETQ. The DNA of the CDR3 is TGCGCCAGCAGCCGGGGAAGGGTTGCAACTAGTGAAAAACTGTTTTTT. Encoded protein: CASSRGRVATSEKLFF.

The chain joins TRBV6-1 to TRBJ2-3, with D hard to call. V was pared by 3 bases and J by 0 bases, with 10 bases between. Germline CDR1 and CDR2: MNHNS and SASEGT. This CDR3 comprises 15 residues. The CDR3 protein is CASSDRIGSTDTQYF. CDR3 in DNA: TGTGCCAGCAGTGACAGGATTGGGAGCACAGATACGCAGTATTTT.

This chain uses TRBV29-1 with TRBJ2-1; 7 bases agree with TRBD1. The V segment lost 6 bases and the J segment 3 bases; nucleotides outside the gene matches: 20. The CDR3 covers 18 residues. Per germline, CDR1 SQVTM and CDR2 ANQGSEA. Here the CDR3 reads CSVLTKQGTLAFYNEQFF. CDR3 DNA sequence: TGCAGCGTCCTAACAAAACAGGGGACCCTGGCTTTCTACAATGAGCAGTTCTTC.

V is TRBV19 and J is TRBJ1-2; 9 bases align to TRBD1. This CDR3 is 13 amino acids long. Germline-derived CDR1 and CDR2 are LNHDA and SQIVND (reference sequence). With V trimmed by 7 bases and J by 7 bases, 7 bases remained unmatched. In nucleotides, the CDR3 is TGTGCCAGTAACCCGGACAGGGGCCCTGGCTACACCTTC. Amino acid sequence: CASNPDRGPGYTF.

CDR3 residues: CATSRGTGGREKLFF. In nucleotides, the CDR3 is TGTGCCACCAGCAGGGGGACGGGGGGAAGGGAAAAACTGTTTTTT. The chain uses TRBV15 and TRBJ1-4; D perhaps matches TRBD1 (5 bases). The germline gives CDR1 LNHNV, CDR2 YYDKDF (reference sequence). The CDR3 sequence is 15 residues long. Trimming pared 3 bases from V and 8 bases from J, leaving 16 bases between.

This chain joins TRBV19 and TRBJ2-3; TRBD1 matches at 8 bases. Germline V CDR1 and CDR2: LNHDA, SQIVND (reference sequence). The junction had 9 bases not matched to a gene; V was cut back by 5 bases and J by 5 bases. The CDR3 totals 15 residues. CDR3 nucleotide sequence: TGTGCCAGTAGTTCTCGACAGGGGTGGAGAGATACGCAGTATTTT. Translation gives CASSSRQGWRDTQYF.

The rearrangement uses TRBV11-2 and TRBJ2-1; D not certain. The CDR3 has 16 amino acids. Per germline, CDR1 SGHAT and CDR2 FQNNGV. The V and J ends lost 5 bases and 0 bases respectively, with 14 bases between them. CDR3 amino acids: CASSPTGSGSYNEQFF. The CDR3 DNA follows: TGTGCCAGCAGCCCAACTGGGTCAGGCTCCTACAATGAGCAGTTCTTC. The full variable domain, in which reference TRBV11-2 and TRBJ2-1 provide the parts outside the CDR3, is EAGVAQSPRYKIIEKRQSVAFWCNPISGHATLYWYQQILGQGPKLLIQFQNNGVVDDSQLPKDRFSAERLKGVDSTLKIQPAKLEDSAVYLCASSPTGSGSYNEQFFGPGTRLTVL.

The chain employs TRBV2 and TRBJ2-7, with 14 bases aligning to TRBD2. The junction had 7 bases not matched to a gene; V was cut back by 8 bases and J by 4 bases. The CDR3 loop spans 15 amino acids. From germline, CDR1 is SNHLY and CDR2 FYNNEI. The CDR3 loop is CASRPGLAGVYEQYF. In DNA form, the CDR3 reads TGTGCCAGCCGACCGGGACTAGCGGGGGTTTACGAGCAGTACTTC.

The CDR3 sequence: CASRVAGGTDTQYF. CDR3 coding DNA: TGTGCCAGCAGGGTCGCGGGGGGAACAGATACGCAGTATTTT. The V gene is TRBV6-5, the J gene TRBJ2-3, with TRBD2 matching over 8 bases. Per the germline V gene, CDR1 is MNHEY and CDR2 is SVGAGI. The CDR3 has 14 residues. The V gene end was trimmed by 6 bases and the J gene end by 3 bases; junction bases not matched to a gene: 5.

The V and J genes are TRBV6-5 and TRBJ1-5; TRBD1 matches 8 bases. CDR3 length: 16 residues. J was trimmed by 4 bases and V by 1 base; bases with no gene match: 6. Germline values: CDR1 MNHEY, CDR2 SVGAGI. CDR3 protein: CASSYFETGGNQPQHF. The CDR3 region has the DNA TGTGCCAGCAGTTACTTCGAAACAGGGGGAAATCAGCCCCAGCATTTT.

CDR3 DNA: TGCGCCAGCAGCCAAGAACCCCGCGGGGATCAGCCCCAGCATTTT. Translated: CASSQEPRGDQPQHF. The chain joins TRBV4-1 to TRBJ1-5; D is uncertain. Germline CDR1 is MGHRA and CDR2 is YSYEKL. V shed 0 bases and J shed 5 bases, with 11 bases lying between them. The CDR3 sequence is 15 residues long.

The V and J genes are TRBV12-2 and TRBJ1-2; the table gives TRBD1 as D, unverified against the DNA. TRBV12-2 counts as a pseudogene. The CDR3 is 15 residues long. CDR3 sequence reads: CASRLNQQVNYGYTF. CDR3 DNA: TGTGCAAGTCGCTTGAATCAACAGGTCAACTATGGCTACACCTTC.

The rearrangement uses TRBV24-1 and TRBJ1-4; no clear D. V dropped 1 base and J dropped 10 bases, with 15 bases sitting between them. This CDR3 region has 15 residues. Germline V gene sequence: CDR1 KGHDR, CDR2 SFDVKD. This chain's CDR3 is CATSDFGVEGGKLFF. DNA of the CDR3: TGTGCCACCAGTGATTTCGGGGTTGAGGGTGGAAAACTGTTTTTT.

This rearrangement joins TRBV3-1 (or the pseudogene TRBV3-2) to TRBJ1-2; 9 positions agree with TRBD1. J lost 5 bases, V lost 3 bases, and 4 bases had no gene match. Germline V gene data show CDR1 as LGHDT and CDR2 as YNNKEL (reference sequence). The CDR3 length is 14 residues. The CDR3 DNA reads as TGTGCCAGCAGCCACCAGACAGGGGGGTATGGCTACACCTTC. Amino acid sequence: CASSHQTGGYGYTF.

J is TRBJ2-7 and V is TRBV11-3, with D possibly matching TRBD1 (5 bases). Trimming pared 5 bases from V and 5 bases from J, leaving 13 bases between. This CDR3 region has 13 residues. Germline V CDR1 and CDR2: SGHNT, YENEEA. For the CDR3, the DNA is TGTGCCAGCAGCCCCAGGGAAGGGGACGAGCAGTACTTC. This codes for CASSPREGDEQYF.

CDR3: CASSISQGPYEQYF. CDR3 nucleotides: TGTGCCAGCAGCATATCACAGGGGCCCTACGAGCAGTACTTC. The rearrangement links TRBV7-2 to TRBJ2-7; 7 nucleotides align to TRBD1. Germline V gene sequence: CDR1 SGHTA, CDR2 FQGNSA. V lost 5 bases and J lost 2; bases outside the gene matches: 6. The CDR3 extends over 14 amino acids.